The 21 T cell receptor beta chains below come from one sample, sequenced in a study of OX40 agonist ivuxolimab in advanced cancers. Produced via immunoSEQ multiplex PCR; TCRdb's table is partial and in-frame only. The sample contains about 60,000 clones, more than 80% of which appear only once. The input for sequencing was CD4+ or CD8+ T cells sorted from blood, taken in a trial of the OX40 agonist ivuxolimab. These receptors all come from an adult with an advanced solid tumor such as melanoma, head and neck, liver or kidney cancer.

The chain joins TRBV14 to TRBJ1-3, with no clear D. This CDR3 region has 15 residues. Germline V lookup: CDR1 SGHDN, CDR2 FVKESK. Trimming took off 1 base at V and 0 bases at J, with 7 bases between the two ends. CDR3 in DNA: TGTGCCAGCAGCCAAGGGAGTAGCTCTGGAAACACCATATATTTT. Translating it yields CASSQGSSSGNTIYF. Together with reference TRBV14 and TRBJ1-3, the CDR3 gives the full variable domain: EAGVTQFPSHSVIEKGQTVTLRCDPISGHDNLYWYRRVMGKEIKFLLHFVKESKQDESGMPNNRFLAERTGGTYSTLKVQPAELEDSGVYFCASSQGSSSGNTIYFGEGSWLTVV.

The rearrangement links TRBV7-6 to TRBJ1-5; 8 bases match TRBD1. V was pared by 5 bases and J by 2 bases, with 5 bases of the junction left unmatched. Germline CDR1 is SGHVS and CDR2 is FNYEAQ. The CDR3 extends over 15 amino acids. DNA of the CDR3: TGTGCCAGCAGCCCGACAGGGGTTGGCAATCAGCCCCAGCATTTT. Its protein is CASSPTGVGNQPQHF.

The chain has TRBV28 and TRBJ2-7, with 10 bases matching TRBD2. The CDR3 is 11 amino acids. Germline CDR1 is MDHEN and CDR2 is SYDVKM. The V segment lost 2 bases and the J segment 13 bases; nucleotides outside the gene matches: 2. The CDR3 DNA reads TGTGCCAGCAGTTTAGGACTAGCGGAATACTTC. Protein: CASSLGLAEYF.

This chain uses TRBV7-3 with TRBJ2-7; no firm D call. This CDR3 comprises 14 residues. Trimming stripped 1 base from V and 7 bases from J, with 14 bases between. CDR1 is SGHTA, CDR2 FQGTGA, per germline. The CDR3, as DNA: TGTGCCAGCAGCTTAAAACCCGATTGGGATGAGCAGTACTTC. It translates to CASSLKPDWDEQYF.

CDR3 nucleotides: TGTGCCAGCAGCCGACTAGCGGGAGCAGATACGCAGTATTTT. Protein: CASSRLAGADTQYF. The V gene is TRBV14, the J gene TRBJ2-3, with 12 positions matching TRBD2. The V and J ends lost 4 bases and 4 bases, in that order; junction bases with no gene match: 0. Germline CDR1 reads SGHDN; CDR2 reads FVKESK. The CDR3 sequence is 14 residues long.

This clone appeared once. The chain employs TRBV7-2 and TRBJ2-7; tentative D call: TRBD1 (5 bases). Germline V gene lookup returns CDR1 SGHTA and CDR2 FQGNSA. This CDR3 has 13 amino acids. Between the trimmed V and J ends, which lost 2 bases and 3 bases, there was a span of 8 bases. CDR3 in amino acids: CASSLQGFYEQYF. In DNA form, the CDR3 reads TGTGCCAGCAGCTTACAGGGATTCTACGAGCAGTACTTC.

This sequence joins TRBV29-1 and TRBJ2-2; weak D call: TRBD1 (6 bases). Trimming removed 4 bases from V and 5 bases from J, with 20 bases in between. This CDR3 spans 16 amino acids. From germline, CDR1 is SQVTM and CDR2 ANQGSEA. The CDR3 region is CSVAAEQGMGTGELFF. In nucleotides, the CDR3 is TGCAGCGTTGCCGCGGAACAGGGAATGGGGACCGGGGAGCTGTTTTTT.

The chain uses TRBV19 and TRBJ2-3; D remains unclear. This CDR3 is 12 amino acids long. V dropped 6 bases and J dropped 9 bases, with 13 bases sitting between them. The germline CDR1 and CDR2 sequences are LNHDA and SQIVND (reference sequence). CDR3 DNA: TGTGCCAGTAGCCTGAACCCACGGACGCAGTATTTT. This sequence encodes CASSLNPRTQYF.

V gene TRBV28 combines with J gene TRBJ1-5, with TRBD1 as a possible D gene (6 bases). Deletions cut 6 bases from V and 6 bases from J, with 15 bases between. Per germline, CDR1 MDHEN and CDR2 SYDVKM. The CDR3 sequence is 14 residues long. The CDR3 DNA sequence: TGTGCCAGCAGATTCCAGGGGTTAGGTCAGCCCCAGCATTTT. Amino acids: CASRFQGLGQPQHF.

The chain has TRBV2 and TRBJ1-4; 11 positions match TRBD1. J lost 8 bases, V lost 10 bases, and 9 bases had no gene match. Per the germline V gene, CDR1 is SNHLY and CDR2 is FYNNEI. This CDR3 is built from 14 residues. Here the CDR3 DNA reads TGTGCCAACAATCCGGGGACAGGGGGAGAAAAACTGTTTTTT. It translates to CANNPGTGGEKLFF. Together with reference TRBV2 and TRBJ1-4, the CDR3 gives the full variable domain: EPEVTQTPSHQVTQMGQEVILRCVPISNHLYFYWYRQILGQKVEFLVSFYNNEISEKSEIFDDQFSVERPDGSNFTLKIRSTKLEDSAMYFCANNPGTGGEKLFFGSGTQLSVL.

The V gene is TRBV12-5, the J gene TRBJ1-1; D perhaps matches TRBD1 (6 bases). Germline V gene data show CDR1 as LGHNT and CDR2 as FRNRAP. Trimming stripped 0 bases from V and 8 bases from J, with 7 bases between. This CDR3 has 12 residues. The CDR3 here is CASGLVDREAFF. The DNA of the CDR3 is TGTGCTAGTGGTTTGGTAGACAGGGAAGCTTTCTTT.

The chain uses TRBV27 and TRBJ1-5; no clear D. The CDR3 extends over 14 amino acids. V lost 6 bases to trimming and J lost 7 bases, with 16 bases between them. CDR1 is MNHEY and CDR2 is SMNVEV in the germline V gene (reference sequence). The CDR3 DNA is TGTGCCAGCAGCCCTGACCTAATCGAACAGCCCCAGCATTTT. Its protein is CASSPDLIEQPQHF.

The chain combines TRBV6-5 with TRBJ1-3; weak D call: TRBD1 (5 bases). V was trimmed by 0 bases and J by 4 bases, leaving 10 bases between them. CDR3 length: 15 residues. Germline V gene data show CDR1 as MNHEY and CDR2 as SVGAGI. For the CDR3, the DNA is TGTGCCAGCAGTTACTCGACAGCGAAAGGAAACACCATATATTTT. Its protein product is CASSYSTAKGNTIYF.

The genes are TRBV19 and TRBJ2-7; TRBD1 is a possible D gene (5 bases). Germline-derived CDR1 and CDR2 are LNHDA and SQIVND (reference sequence). Trimming removed 5 bases from V and 2 bases from J, with 13 bases in between. This CDR3 has 14 amino acids. The CDR3 is CASSDSRDTYEQYF. CDR3 nucleotides: TGTGCCAGTAGTGATTCCAGGGATACCTACGAGCAGTACTTC.

This sequence joins TRBV6-5 and TRBJ1-5; no firm D call. CDR3 size: 15 residues. Trimming pared 5 bases from V and 1 base from J, leaving 12 bases between. Germline CDR1 and CDR2: MNHEY and SVGAGI. The CDR3 DNA reads TGTGCCAGCAGTCGGAGCATTATAAGCAATCAGCCCCAGCATTTT. Translating it yields CASSRSIISNQPQHF.

The chain combines TRBV28 with TRBJ2-3, with 10 nucleotides matching TRBD2. V dropped 5 bases and J dropped 4; count of bases not matched to a gene: 9. Per the germline V gene, CDR1 is MDHEN and CDR2 is SYDVKM. The CDR3 totals 16 residues. The CDR3 nucleotides are TGTGCCAGCAGTACAACGGGACTAGCGTCCGCAGATACGCAGTATTTT. Translation gives CASSTTGLASADTQYF.

The chain is built from TRBV6-5 and TRBJ1-6; D unresolved. The CDR3 is 16 residues long. Germline V gives CDR1 MNHEY, CDR2 SVGAGI. Trimming pared 0 bases from V and 5 bases from J, leaving 11 bases between. The CDR3: CASSYSTRRNNSPLHF. The CDR3, as DNA: TGTGCCAGCAGTTACTCGACCAGGCGGAATAATTCACCCCTCCACTTT.

The CDR3 DNA sequence: TGTGCCAGCAGCTTCGGAGGGGGCAGCACCGGGGAGCTGTTTTTT. It translates to CASSFGGGSTGELFF. The rearrangement links TRBV7-9 to TRBJ2-2; TRBD1 is a possible D gene (7 bases). CDR3 length: 15 amino acids. V lost 3 bases, J lost 4 bases, and 12 bases lay in between. Germline V gives CDR1 SEHNR, CDR2 FQNEAQ (reference sequence).

This rearrangement joins TRBV6-6 to TRBJ2-2, with 9 positions matching TRBD2. V lost 8 bases, J lost 5 bases, and 12 bases stayed unmatched. The CDR3 totals 16 residues. Germline CDR1 reads MNHNY; CDR2 reads SVGAGI (reference sequence). Written as DNA, the CDR3 is TGTGCCAGCGCGAAAGGGCGGGAGGGAAGGACCGGGGAGCTGTTTTTT. Protein sequence: CASAKGREGRTGELFF.

The chain links TRBV12-5 to TRBJ2-7; TRBD1 aligns across 9 bases. Germline lookup yields CDR1 LGHNT and CDR2 FRNRAP. The ends lost 1 base at V and 6 bases at J; junction bases unmatched: 10. The CDR3 runs 16 residues. CDR3 amino acids: CASGLATGTGSPEQYF. CDR3 DNA: TGTGCTAGTGGTTTGGCAACCGGGACAGGGAGTCCCGAGCAGTACTTC.

V usage is TRBV18 and J usage is TRBJ1-1; 7 bases are a match to TRBD1. The CDR3 sequence is 14 residues long. Germline loops: CDR1 KGHSH, CDR2 LQKENI. Trimming removed 1 base from V and 5 bases from J; junction bases left unmatched: 4. DNA of the CDR3: TGTGCCAGCTCACCACAGGGGGCGCGGACTGAAGCTTTCTTT. It yields the protein CASSPQGARTEAFF.